This section outlines one T cell receptor (beta chain) sequence together with its context. The antigen remains unidentified. The sample belongs to a study of shared clonotypes between healthy human individuals. Overall study: CD4 naive and memory got three plates each, CD8 naive two, CD8 memory one. The study, taken as a whole, reports: Estimated clonotype richness was generally higher in naive than memory subsets. A reduction in generation probabilities was seen for non-shared clonotypes relative to those shared by all four donors.

This CDR3 spans 18 amino acids. J gave up 0 bases and V 2 bases, and 12 bases lay outside the gene matches. Germline V lookup: CDR1 SNHLY, CDR2 FYNNEI. Clones were sequenced by immunoSEQ multiplex PCR, and TCRdb holds only the in-frame ones, with some missing. This sample has over a million clones, with 95% to 99% found just once. The chain is built from TRBV2 and TRBJ2-5; 7 positions agree with TRBD1. The TCR comes from a man aged 25 to 45 in good health. The sequenced material came from naive CD4+ T cells sorted from blood. Subset defined: CD45RA+ positively selected. The CDR3 reads CASSEWSLTGWDQETQYF. The CDR3 DNA follows: TGTGCCAGCAGTGAATGGTCCCTGACAGGGTGGGACCAAGAGACCCAGTACTTC.